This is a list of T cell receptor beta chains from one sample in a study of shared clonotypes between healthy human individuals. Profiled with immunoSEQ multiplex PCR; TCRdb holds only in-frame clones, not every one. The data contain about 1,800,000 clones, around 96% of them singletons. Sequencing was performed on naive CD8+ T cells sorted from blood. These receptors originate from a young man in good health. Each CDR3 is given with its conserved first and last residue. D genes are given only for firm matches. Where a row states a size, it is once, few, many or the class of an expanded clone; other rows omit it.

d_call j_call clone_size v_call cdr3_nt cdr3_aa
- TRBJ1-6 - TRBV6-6 TGTGCCAGCAGTTACTCGGGCGGCGGGCCGAATTCACCCCTCCACTTT CASSYSGGGPNSPLHF
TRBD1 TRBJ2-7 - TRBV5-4 TGTGCCAGCAGCGTTGACAGGGGAGACTACGAGCAGTACTTC CASSVDRGDYEQYF
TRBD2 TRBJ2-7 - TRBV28 TGTGCCAGCAGTTGGCGGGGGGCTAACGAGCAGTACTTC CASSWRGANEQYF
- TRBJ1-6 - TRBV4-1 TGCGCCAGCAGCCAAGATAGCGCGGGTTCACCCCTCCACTTT CASSQDSAGSPLHF
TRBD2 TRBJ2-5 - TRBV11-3 TGTGCCAGCAGTGGACTAGCGGGAGGGCCGGGACAGTACTTC CASSGLAGGPGQYF
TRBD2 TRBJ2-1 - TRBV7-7 TGTGCTAGCAGCTTAGCGCCGACTAGCGTATACAATGAGCAGTTCTTC CASSLAPTSVYNEQFF
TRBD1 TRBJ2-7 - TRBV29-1 TGCAGCGCCCCGGGACAGGAACCTCCCTACGAGCAGTACTTC CSAPGQEPPYEQYF
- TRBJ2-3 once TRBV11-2 TGTGCCAGCAGCTACTCCACAGATACGCAGTATTTT CASSYSTDTQYF
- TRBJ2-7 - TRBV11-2 TGTGCCAGCAGCCACAACCCGGGGGCCTCCTACGAGCAGTACTTC CASSHNPGASYEQYF
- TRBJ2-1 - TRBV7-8 TGTGCCAGCAGCCGCAGCCGGGCCCGAGGGCAGTGGAATGAGCAGTTCTTC CASSRSRARGQWNEQFF
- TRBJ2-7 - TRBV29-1 TGCAGCGTTGAATTTCCCAACAGGGGACTTTCCTACGAGCAGTACTTC CSVEFPNRGLSYEQYF
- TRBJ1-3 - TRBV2 TGTGCCAGCAGTTGGGACGGAGGAAACACCATATATTTT CASSWDGGNTIYF